The 16 T cell receptor beta chains below all came from one sample that was sequenced in a study of control samples from healthy donors and cancer patients (dated by TCRdb to 2020 to 2022). Library creation used the immunoSEQ multiplex PCR assay. TCRdb carries this immuneACCESS record with in-frame sequences only. Its versions omit some clonotypes, under half of them owing to an unresolved V gene in the studies checked, with the rest unexplained. The sample contains roughly 52,000 clones, 85% to 95% of them found a single time. The ten largest make up approximately 2.3% of the sample. The source material was blood. Every receptor here comes from a man aged 25 to 45 in good health.

The rearrangement links TRBV7-6 to TRBJ1-1, with D maybe TRBD1 (6 bases). The length of the CDR3 is 13 residues. The V end lost 5 bases, the J end lost 4 bases, and 11 bases lay between the germline ends. Germline loops: CDR1 SGHVS, CDR2 FNYEAQ. The CDR3 region is CASSPIGGTEAFF. In DNA form, the CDR3 reads TGTGCCAGCAGCCCCATAGGGGGCACTGAAGCTTTCTTT. The variable domain in full, with the rest retrieved from reference TRBV7-6 and TRBJ1-1, is GAGVSQSPRYKVTKRGQDVALRCDPISGHVSLYWYRQALGQGPEFLTYFNYEAQQDKSGLPNDRFSAERPEGSISTLTIQRTEQRDSAMYRCASSPIGGTEAFFGQGTRLTVV.

The rearrangement joins TRBV7-9 to TRBJ2-3, with D possibly TRBD1 on 6 matching bases. CDR1 is SEHNR, CDR2 FQNEAQ, per germline (reference sequence). This CDR3 has 14 residues. The germline V and J ends were trimmed by 5 bases and 3 bases, with 12 bases remaining between them. CDR3 in amino acids: CASSGRQETDTQYF. CDR3 DNA: TGTGCCAGCAGCGGCCGACAGGAGACAGATACGCAGTATTTT.

The genes are TRBV6-5 and TRBJ1-5, with D maybe TRBD1 (5 bases). This CDR3 spans 13 amino acids. Germline V gene sequence: CDR1 MNHEY, CDR2 SVGAGI. Trimming took 6 bases from V and 7 from J, leaving 13 bases between them. CDR3 sequence (DNA): TGTGCCAGCAGAAATGGGGCGGAGCAGCCCCAGCATTTT. This sequence encodes CASRNGAEQPQHF.

J is TRBJ1-5 and V is TRBV7-6; 8 bases map to TRBD1. Per the germline V gene, CDR1 is SGHVS and CDR2 is FNYEAQ. V gave up 4 bases and J gave up 7 bases; unmatched junction bases: 6. This CDR3 comprises 14 residues. CDR3 sequence: CASSSQGEGQPQHF. The CDR3 DNA reads TGTGCCAGCAGCTCACAGGGGGAGGGACAGCCCCAGCATTTT.

J is TRBJ2-7 and V is TRBV7-8, with 7 bases lining up with TRBD2. Germline loops: CDR1 SGHVS, CDR2 FQNEAQ. V dropped 1 base and J dropped 2; count of bases not matched to a gene: 5. This CDR3 has 15 amino acids. CDR3: CASSLGASGTYEQYF. The CDR3 coding sequence is TGTGCCAGCAGCTTAGGTGCTAGCGGCACCTACGAGCAGTACTTC. The full variable domain, in which reference TRBV7-8 and TRBJ2-7 provide the parts outside the CDR3, is GAGVSQSPRYKVAKRGQDVALRCDPISGHVSLFWYQQALGQGPEFLTYFQNEAQLDKSGLPSDRFFAERPEGSVSTLKIQRTQQEDSAVYLCASSLGASGTYEQYFGPGTRLTVT.

The chain joins TRBV5-6 to TRBJ1-4, with D perhaps matching TRBD1 (6 bases). Trimming shortened V by 1 base and J by 1 base, and 8 bases separated the two germline ends. From germline, CDR1 is SGHDT and CDR2 YYEEEE. This CDR3 spans 15 amino acids. The CDR3, as DNA: TGTGCCAGCAGCTTGACAGGGCGAACTAATGAAAAACTGTTTTTT. Translation gives CASSLTGRTNEKLFF.

V gene TRBV6-6 combines with J gene TRBJ2-7; 10 bases match TRBD2. Trimming cost V 4 bases and J 3 bases; bases outside gene matches: 6. This CDR3 spans 15 amino acids. Germline V gene sequence: CDR1 MNHNY, CDR2 SVGAGI (reference sequence). Here the CDR3 DNA reads TGTGCCAGCAGTTTTGGGCTAGCGGGGGACTACGAGCAGTACTTC. As protein: CASSFGLAGDYEQYF.

The V gene is TRBV5-3, the J gene TRBJ1-2; D is undetermined. TRBV5-3 is assigned to the ORF class and has an uncertain function. Deletions cut 5 bases from V and 6 bases from J, with 11 bases between. CDR3 length: 12 residues. The CDR3 DNA reads as TGTGCCAGAAGTCCGTCCTGCGATGGCTACACCTTC. Its protein is CARSPSCDGYTF.

CDR3 sequence: CASSPPRGGAFF. In DNA form, the CDR3 reads TGTGCCAGTAGTCCCCCCCGGGGCGGAGCTTTCTTT. The chain uses TRBV19 and TRBJ1-1; TRBD1 might be the D (5 bases). Germline V CDR1 and CDR2: LNHDA, SQIVND (reference sequence). Trimming removed 5 bases from V and 10 bases from J, with 14 bases in between. CDR3 size: 12 residues.

The chain combines TRBV24-1 with TRBJ2-5; D might be TRBD1 (5 bases). Germline V lookup: CDR1 KGHDR, CDR2 SFDVKD. The CDR3 runs to 16 residues. With 5 bases removed from V and 2 bases from J, the gap between germline ends came to 17 bases. The CDR3 is CATSASPQGGQETQYF. DNA of the CDR3: TGTGCCACCAGTGCCTCTCCCCAGGGTGGACAAGAGACCCAGTACTTC.

The rearrangement links TRBV4-1 to TRBJ2-7, with a weak D call TRBD1 (5 bases). Germline V gene sequence: CDR1 MGHRA, CDR2 YSYEKL. The CDR3 has 14 amino acids. Trimming took off 1 base at V and 3 bases at J, with 10 bases between the two ends. In DNA form, the CDR3 reads TGCGCCAGCAGCCAAGTGGACACCAACTACGAGCAGTACTTC. Translation: CASSQVDTNYEQYF.

The chain is built from TRBV6-2 or TRBV6-3 and TRBJ2-7; possibly TRBD1 for D (5 bases). The CDR3 sequence is 13 residues long. The V gene's germline CDR1 is MNHEY and CDR2 SVGEGT. V was shortened by 0 bases and J by 5 bases, with 8 bases between the two germline ends. CDR3 sequence (DNA): TGTGCCAGCAGTTACTCGGACAATAACGAGCAGTACTTC. As protein: CASSYSDNNEQYF.

V is TRBV11-1 and J is TRBJ2-7; tentative D call: TRBD2 (5 bases). Germline CDR1 reads SGHAT; CDR2 reads FQDESV (reference sequence). The CDR3 length is 14 residues. Trimming took off 1 base at V and 3 bases at J, with 10 bases between the two ends. DNA of the CDR3: TGTGCCAGCAGCTTAGGAGGGAACGGCTACGAGCAGTACTTC. This sequence encodes CASSLGGNGYEQYF.

The chain is built from TRBV5-1 and TRBJ1-5; possibly TRBD1 for D (5 bases). V gave up 0 bases and J gave up 7 bases, with 14 bases separating them. Germline CDR1 reads SGHRS; CDR2 reads YFSETQ. The CDR3 length is 15 residues. Here the CDR3 reads CASSLGGGARQPQHF. The CDR3 DNA is TGCGCCAGCAGCTTGGGCGGGGGTGCGAGACAGCCCCAGCATTTT.

This clone was counted a single time. The chain joins TRBV7-9 to TRBJ2-7; the D gene is possibly TRBD2 (5 bases). V lost 1 base, J lost 2 bases, and 9 bases lay in between. The germline CDR1 and CDR2 sequences are SEHNR and FQNEAQ (reference sequence). CDR3 size: 14 residues. The CDR3 sequence is CASSLEEETYEQYF. The CDR3, as DNA: TGTGCCAGCAGCTTAGAGGAGGAGACCTACGAGCAGTACTTC.

The V gene is TRBV2, the J gene TRBJ1-1; D perhaps matches TRBD1 (6 bases). Per the germline V gene, CDR1 is SNHLY and CDR2 is FYNNEI. This CDR3 spans 14 amino acids. The CDR3 bases are TGTGCAAAACGGCTGGGGGGACAGAACACTGAAGCTTTCTTT. Amino acid sequence: CAKRLGGQNTEAFF.